This T cell receptor (beta chain) was identified in a study of human CD8 memory T cell subsets. Study findings and constraints: The T cell repertoires of the stem-like memory and precursor exhausted subsets exhibited minimal overlap with one another. Diversity in stem-like memory and precursor exhausted T cells was similarly high, unlike effector memory cells.

CCR7+ PD-1+ TIGIT+ early memory CD8+ T cells with exhausted-like traits constituted the TPEX cells. Enrichment of total CD8+ T cells was achieved using negative magnetic separation. Construction of TCR beta libraries was accomplished by means of UMI-labeled 5' RACE. TCRdb re-called the 5' RACE reads; every CDR3 protein appears as one record, without DNA. The sample table sets out some 10,000 distinct CDR3 sequences. About this clonotype: Its antigen is unidentified.

The sequence was obtained from a human donor in good health. The sample consisted of CD8+ T cells from PBMCs.

The CDR3 here is CASSPQVADNEQFF. The chain combines TRBV19 with TRBJ2-1; the TCRdb D gene call, TRBD1, has no DNA to confirm it. Germline CDR1 LNHDA, CDR2 SQIVND (reference sequence). CDR3 length: 14 amino acids.